The rows below give T cell receptor beta chains drawn from one sample of a study of blood T cell repertoires in COVID-19. Measured with immunoSEQ multiplex PCR; TCRdb has only the in-frame clones, and not every one. The repertoire holds approximately 300,000 clones, with about 86% as singletons. The source material was peripheral blood. These receptors were taken from a person aged 65 to 85 with COVID-19, enrolled during active disease. Each CDR3 is given with its conserved first and last residue. Each record gives: V gene, D gene, CDR3 length, J gene, clone size, CDR3 DNA, CDR3 protein. The D gene is left open where the match is weak. Only some rows state a clone size, as once, few, many or a class for expanded clones.

TRBV3-1/TRBV3-2,-,14,TRBJ2-2,-,TGTGCCAGCAGCCAAGACTTGAACACCGGGGAGCTGTTTTTT,CASSQDLNTGELFF
TRBV5-1,-,14,TRBJ1-1,-,TGCGCCAGCAGCTTGAGTTCAGGGTTCGCTGAAGCTTTCTTT,CASSLSSGFAEAFF
TRBV10-3,-,14,TRBJ2-7,-,TGTGCCATCAGTGGTGGGGCAGGTTGGGACGAGCAGTACTTC,CAISGGAGWDEQYF
TRBV7-2,TRBD1,15,TRBJ1-4,-,TGTGCCAGCAGCCCGACCGGGACAGGGACTGAAAAACTGTTTTTT,CASSPTGTGTEKLFF
TRBV11-2,TRBD2,18,TRBJ2-5,-,TGTGCCAGCAGCCCTTCTTACTATGGACTAGCGGGGCAAGAGACCCAGTACTTC,CASSPSYYGLAGQETQYF
TRBV19,-,12,TRBJ1-2,-,TGTGCCAGTAGTCCTCCCGGGACAGGCTACACCTTC,CASSPPGTGYTF
TRBV15,-,17,TRBJ1-2,-,TGTGCCACCAGCAGAGCCCCAGGAGGGGGAGGGAGCTATGGCTACACCTTC,CATSRAPGGGGSYGYTF
TRBV6-5,-,13,TRBJ2-7,-,TGTGCCAGCAGTCCAACTCGATTCTACGAGCAGTACTTC,CASSPTRFYEQYF
TRBV29-1,TRBD1,13,TRBJ1-1,-,TGCAGCGGAAACAGGGGGGGGAACACTGAAGCTTTCTTT,CSGNRGGNTEAFF
TRBV7-8,-,14,TRBJ1-2,-,TGTGCCAGCAGCTTAGACAGGGTTAACTATGGCTACACCTTC,CASSLDRVNYGYTF
TRBV7-8,TRBD1,13,TRBJ1-2,-,TGTGCCAGCAGCTATGGACAGGGCCTTGGCTACACCTTC,CASSYGQGLGYTF
TRBV4-1,-,16,TRBJ1-2,-,TGCGCCAGCAGCCAAGATCGTGGCCTTTTCCTCTATGGCTACACCTTC,CASSQDRGLFLYGYTF
TRBV5-1,-,14,TRBJ2-5,-,TGCGCCAGCAGCTTGGCCAATGGGGGGGAGACCCAGTACTTC,CASSLANGGETQYF
TRBV30,-,13,TRBJ2-7,many,TGTGCCTGGAGTCCTAGTCGGGTATACGAGCAGTACTTC,CAWSPSRVYEQYF
TRBV5-1,-,14,TRBJ2-1,few,TGCGCCAGCAGCTTGGATGGGGACGGGACTGCGCAGTTCTTC,CASSLDGDGTAQFF
TRBV7-3,-,15,TRBJ2-1,-,TGTGCCAGCAGCTCCCAGTCTGGACAGTACAATGAGCAGTTCTTC,CASSSQSGQYNEQFF
TRBV9,-,14,TRBJ1-1,-,TGTGCCAGCAGCGTAGAGGACAGAAGGGCTGAAGCTTTCTTT,CASSVEDRRAEAFF
TRBV11-3,-,16,TRBJ2-5,once,TGTGCCAGCAGCTTAGGTTCGGGGGGCCCCGCGGAGACCCAGTACTTC,CASSLGSGGPAETQYF
TRBV7-8,TRBD2,18,TRBJ2-5,-,TGTGCCAGCAGTACCCGGACTAGCGGGAGGGGGCGGCAAGAGACCCAGTACTTC,CASSTRTSGRGRQETQYF
TRBV6-4,-,17,TRBJ1-5,-,TGTGCCAGCAGTGAAAGGGGCAGGAACTATAGCAATCAGCCCCAGCATTTT,CASSERGRNYSNQPQHF
TRBV4-3,TRBD1,17,TRBJ1-4,-,TGCGCCAGCAGCCAAGATTCGGGACAGGGGGCGGGTGAAAAACTGTTTTTT,CASSQDSGQGAGEKLFF
TRBV19,TRBD2,16,TRBJ2-3,-,TGTGCCAGTAGTATAGGTGCTAGCGGGGGGGTAGATACGCAGTATTTT,CASSIGASGGVDTQYF
TRBV10-3,-,13,TRBJ1-2,-,TGTGCCATCAGAGAAGAGGATTTTGGTGGCTACACCTTC,CAIREEDFGGYTF
TRBV19,TRBD2,14,TRBJ2-1,-,TGTGCCAGTAGTTTTGGGGGGGTCTTAGCGGTGCAGTTCTTC,CASSFGGVLAVQFF
TRBV5-5,-,14,TRBJ1-5,-,TGTGCCAGCAGCTTCCAGGCTAGCAATCAGCCCCAGCATTTT,CASSFQASNQPQHF
TRBV2,-,13,TRBJ2-3,-,TGTGCCAGCAGTGACGCTAGCAGGGATACGCAGTATTTT,CASSDASRDTQYF
TRBV2,-,15,TRBJ1-1,-,TGTGCCAGCGGGGGGACCCTCCTGAGGAACACTGAAGCTTTCTTT,CASGGTLLRNTEAFF